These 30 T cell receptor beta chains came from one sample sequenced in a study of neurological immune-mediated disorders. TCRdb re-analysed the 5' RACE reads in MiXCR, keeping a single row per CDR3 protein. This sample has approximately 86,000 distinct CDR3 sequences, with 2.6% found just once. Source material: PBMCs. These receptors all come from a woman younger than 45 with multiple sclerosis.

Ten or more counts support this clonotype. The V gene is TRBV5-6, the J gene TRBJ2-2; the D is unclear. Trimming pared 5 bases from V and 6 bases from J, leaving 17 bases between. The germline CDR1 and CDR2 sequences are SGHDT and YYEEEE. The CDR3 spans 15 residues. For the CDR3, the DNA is TGTGCCAGCAGTCCGTCATCAGCCCCACCCGGGGAGCTGTTTTTT. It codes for CASSPSSAPPGELFF.

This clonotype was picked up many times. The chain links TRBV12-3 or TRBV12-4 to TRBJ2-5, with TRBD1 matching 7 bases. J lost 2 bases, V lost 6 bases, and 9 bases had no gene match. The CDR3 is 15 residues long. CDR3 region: CASSPGQAIQETQYF. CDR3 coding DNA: TGTGCCAGCAGCCCAGGACAGGCAATACAAGAGACCCAGTACTTC.

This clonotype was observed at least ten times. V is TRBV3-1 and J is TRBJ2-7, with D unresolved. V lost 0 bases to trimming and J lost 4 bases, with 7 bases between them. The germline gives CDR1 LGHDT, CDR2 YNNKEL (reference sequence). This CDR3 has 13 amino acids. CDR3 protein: CASSQDTRYEQYF. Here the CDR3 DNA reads TGTGCCAGCAGCCAAGATACCCGATACGAGCAGTACTTC.

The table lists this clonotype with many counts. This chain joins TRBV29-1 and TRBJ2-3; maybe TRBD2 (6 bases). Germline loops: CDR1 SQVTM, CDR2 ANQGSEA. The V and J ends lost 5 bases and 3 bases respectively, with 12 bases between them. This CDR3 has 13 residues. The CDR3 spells CSVFSGKTDTQYF. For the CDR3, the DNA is TGCAGCGTTTTTAGCGGTAAAACAGATACGCAGTATTTT.

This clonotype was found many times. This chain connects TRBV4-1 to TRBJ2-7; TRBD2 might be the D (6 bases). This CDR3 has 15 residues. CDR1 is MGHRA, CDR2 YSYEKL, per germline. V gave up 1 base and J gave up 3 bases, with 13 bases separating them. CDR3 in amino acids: CASSQGAGTLYEQYF. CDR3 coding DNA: TGCGCCAGCAGCCAAGGAGCGGGTACTCTCTACGAGCAGTACTTC.

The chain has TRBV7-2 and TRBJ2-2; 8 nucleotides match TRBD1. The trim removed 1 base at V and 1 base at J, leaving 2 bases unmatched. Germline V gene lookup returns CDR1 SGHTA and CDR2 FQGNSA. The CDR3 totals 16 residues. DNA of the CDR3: TGTGCCAGCAGCTTAGGGACAGGGCAGAACACCGGGGAGCTGTTTTTT. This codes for CASSLGTGQNTGELFF.

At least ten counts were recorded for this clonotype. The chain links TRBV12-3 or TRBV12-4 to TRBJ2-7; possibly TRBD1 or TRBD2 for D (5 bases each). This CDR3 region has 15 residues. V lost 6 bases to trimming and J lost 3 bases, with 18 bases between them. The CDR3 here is CASSSTPQAGYEQYF. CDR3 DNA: TGTGCCAGCAGCTCGACCCCACAGGCGGGCTACGAGCAGTACTTC.

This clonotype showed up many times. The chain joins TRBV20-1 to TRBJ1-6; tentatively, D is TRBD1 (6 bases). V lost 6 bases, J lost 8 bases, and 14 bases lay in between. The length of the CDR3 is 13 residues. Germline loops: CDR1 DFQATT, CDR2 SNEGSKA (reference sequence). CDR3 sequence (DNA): TGCAGTGCATTAACAGGGCCAGATTCACCCCTCCACTTT. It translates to CSALTGPDSPLHF.

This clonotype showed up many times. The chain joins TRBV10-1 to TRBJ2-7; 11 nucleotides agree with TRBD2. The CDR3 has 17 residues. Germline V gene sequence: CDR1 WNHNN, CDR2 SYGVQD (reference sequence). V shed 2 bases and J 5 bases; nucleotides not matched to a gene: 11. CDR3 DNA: TGCGCCAGCAGTGAGGCGGGACTAGCGGACCAAAGAGACGAGCAGTACTTC. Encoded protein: CASSEAGLADQRDEQYF.

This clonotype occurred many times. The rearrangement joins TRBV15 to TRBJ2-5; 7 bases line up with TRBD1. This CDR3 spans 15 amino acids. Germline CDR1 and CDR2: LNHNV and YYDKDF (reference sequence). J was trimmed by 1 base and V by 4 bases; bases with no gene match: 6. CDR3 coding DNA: TGTGCCACCAGCACCGACGACAGGGTCCAAGAGACCCAGTACTTC. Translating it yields CATSTDDRVQETQYF.

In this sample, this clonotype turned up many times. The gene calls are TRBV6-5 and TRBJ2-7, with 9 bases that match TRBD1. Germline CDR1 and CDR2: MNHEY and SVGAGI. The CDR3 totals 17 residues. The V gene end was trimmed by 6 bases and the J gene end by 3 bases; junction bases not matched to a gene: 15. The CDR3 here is CASRPGQGLPDLYEQYF. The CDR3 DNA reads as TGTGCCAGCAGGCCCGGACAGGGGCTACCGGACCTCTACGAGCAGTACTTC.

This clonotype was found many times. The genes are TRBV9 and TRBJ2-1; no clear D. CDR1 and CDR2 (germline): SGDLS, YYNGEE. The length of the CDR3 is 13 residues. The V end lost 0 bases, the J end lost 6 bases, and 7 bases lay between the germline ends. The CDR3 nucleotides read TGTGCCAGCAGCGTAGTCCAAAGCAATGAGCAGTTCTTC. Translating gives CASSVVQSNEQFF.

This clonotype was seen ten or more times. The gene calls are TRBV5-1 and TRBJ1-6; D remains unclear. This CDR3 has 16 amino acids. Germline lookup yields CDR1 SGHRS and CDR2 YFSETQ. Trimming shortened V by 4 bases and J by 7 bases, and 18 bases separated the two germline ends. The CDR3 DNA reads TGCGCCAGCAGCCCGGACGGTCACCCGAGAAATTCACCCCTCCACTTT. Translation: CASSPDGHPRNSPLHF.

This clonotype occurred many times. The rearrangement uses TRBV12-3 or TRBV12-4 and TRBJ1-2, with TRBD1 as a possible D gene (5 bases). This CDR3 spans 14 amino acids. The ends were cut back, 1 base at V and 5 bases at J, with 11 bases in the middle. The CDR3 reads CASSLGRAGYGYTF. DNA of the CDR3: TGTGCCAGCAGTTTAGGCAGGGCTGGGTATGGCTACACCTTC.

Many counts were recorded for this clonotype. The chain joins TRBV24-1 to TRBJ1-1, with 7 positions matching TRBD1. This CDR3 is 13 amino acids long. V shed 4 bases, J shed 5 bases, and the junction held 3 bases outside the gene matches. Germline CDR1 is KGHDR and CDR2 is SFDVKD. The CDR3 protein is CATSDRGVTEAFF. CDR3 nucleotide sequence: TGTGCCACCAGTGACAGGGGGGTGACTGAAGCTTTCTTT.

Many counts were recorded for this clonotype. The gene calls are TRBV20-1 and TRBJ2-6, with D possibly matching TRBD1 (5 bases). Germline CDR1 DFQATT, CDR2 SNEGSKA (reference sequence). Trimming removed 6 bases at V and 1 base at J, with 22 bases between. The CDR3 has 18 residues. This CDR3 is CSAILGDSDRSGANVLTF. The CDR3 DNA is TGCAGTGCCATTCTCGGCGACAGCGATCGATCTGGGGCCAACGTCCTGACTTTC.

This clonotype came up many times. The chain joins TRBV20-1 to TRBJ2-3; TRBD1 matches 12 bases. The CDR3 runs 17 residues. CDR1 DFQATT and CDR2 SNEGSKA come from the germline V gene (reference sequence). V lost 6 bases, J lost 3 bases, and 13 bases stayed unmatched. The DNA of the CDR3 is TGCAGTGCCTCCCCGGGACAGGGGGCGGATTTGACAGATACGCAGTATTTT. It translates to CSASPGQGADLTDTQYF.

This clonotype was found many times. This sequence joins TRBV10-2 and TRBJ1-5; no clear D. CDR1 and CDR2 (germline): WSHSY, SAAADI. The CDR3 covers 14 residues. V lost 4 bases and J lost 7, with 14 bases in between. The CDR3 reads CASSAGAGAQPQHF. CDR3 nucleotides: TGCGCCAGCAGTGCCGGCGCGGGAGCCCAGCCCCAGCATTTT.

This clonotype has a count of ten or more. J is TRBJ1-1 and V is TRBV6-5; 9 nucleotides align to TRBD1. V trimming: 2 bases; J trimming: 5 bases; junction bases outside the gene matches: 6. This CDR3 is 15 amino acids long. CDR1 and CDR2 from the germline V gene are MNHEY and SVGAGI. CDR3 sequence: CASSYDWTGVTEAFF. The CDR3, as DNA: TGTGCCAGCAGTTACGACTGGACAGGGGTTACTGAAGCTTTCTTT.

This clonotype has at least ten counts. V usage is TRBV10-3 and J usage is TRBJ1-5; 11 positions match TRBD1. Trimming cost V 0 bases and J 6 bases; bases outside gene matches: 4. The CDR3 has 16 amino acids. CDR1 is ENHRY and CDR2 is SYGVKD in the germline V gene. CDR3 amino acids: CAISESGGQGAQPQHF. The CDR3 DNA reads TGTGCCATCAGTGAGTCGGGTGGACAGGGGGCTCAGCCCCAGCATTTT.

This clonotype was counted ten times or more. CDR3 bases: TGTGCCAGCAGCCTCTACCCCCGGCCCCTCCACTTT. Residues: CASSLYPRPLHF. The V gene is TRBV4-2, the J gene TRBJ1-6; unclear D gene. The CDR3 extends over 12 amino acids. The germline V and J ends were trimmed by 4 bases and 13 bases, with 11 bases remaining between them. The V gene's germline CDR1 is LGHNA and CDR2 YNFKEQ.

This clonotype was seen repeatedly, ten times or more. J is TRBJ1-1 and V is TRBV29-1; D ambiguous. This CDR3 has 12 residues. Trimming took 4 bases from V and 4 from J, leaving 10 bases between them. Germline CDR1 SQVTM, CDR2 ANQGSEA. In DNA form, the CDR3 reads TGCAGCGTTGTAGGGTTCTCCACTGAAGCTTTCTTT. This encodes CSVVGFSTEAFF.

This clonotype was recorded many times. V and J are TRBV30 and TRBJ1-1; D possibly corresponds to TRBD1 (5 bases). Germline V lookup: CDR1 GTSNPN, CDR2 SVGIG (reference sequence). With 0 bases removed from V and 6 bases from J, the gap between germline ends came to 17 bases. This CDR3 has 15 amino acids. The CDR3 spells CAWSVPGLNSAEAFF. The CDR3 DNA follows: TGTGCCTGGAGTGTCCCGGGGCTGAACTCCGCTGAAGCTTTCTTT.

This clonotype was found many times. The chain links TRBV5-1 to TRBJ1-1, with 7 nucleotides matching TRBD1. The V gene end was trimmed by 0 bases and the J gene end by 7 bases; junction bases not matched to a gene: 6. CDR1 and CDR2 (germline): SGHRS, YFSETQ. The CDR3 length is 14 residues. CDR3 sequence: CASSLGQGAGEAFF. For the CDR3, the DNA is TGCGCCAGCAGCTTGGGACAGGGTGCCGGTGAAGCTTTCTTT.

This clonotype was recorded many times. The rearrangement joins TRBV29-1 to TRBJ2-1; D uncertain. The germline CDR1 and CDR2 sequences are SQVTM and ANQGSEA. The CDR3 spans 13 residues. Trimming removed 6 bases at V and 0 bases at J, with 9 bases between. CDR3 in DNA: TGCAGCGTAGAACCAAGCTCCTACAATGAGCAGTTCTTC. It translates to CSVEPSSYNEQFF.

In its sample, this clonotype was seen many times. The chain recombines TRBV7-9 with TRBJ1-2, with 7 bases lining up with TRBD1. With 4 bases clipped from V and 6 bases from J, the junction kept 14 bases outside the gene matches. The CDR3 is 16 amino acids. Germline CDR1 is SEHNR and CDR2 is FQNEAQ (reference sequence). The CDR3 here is CASSWSTGWDRDGYTF. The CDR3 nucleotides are TGTGCCAGCAGCTGGTCGACAGGGTGGGATCGGGATGGCTACACCTTC.

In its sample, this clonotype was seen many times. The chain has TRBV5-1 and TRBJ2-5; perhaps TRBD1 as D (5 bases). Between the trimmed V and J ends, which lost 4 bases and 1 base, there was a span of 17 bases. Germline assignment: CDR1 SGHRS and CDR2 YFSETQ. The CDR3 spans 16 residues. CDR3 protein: CASSPSPAGSQETQYF. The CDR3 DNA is TGCGCCAGCAGCCCAAGCCCTGCAGGGTCCCAAGAGACCCAGTACTTC.

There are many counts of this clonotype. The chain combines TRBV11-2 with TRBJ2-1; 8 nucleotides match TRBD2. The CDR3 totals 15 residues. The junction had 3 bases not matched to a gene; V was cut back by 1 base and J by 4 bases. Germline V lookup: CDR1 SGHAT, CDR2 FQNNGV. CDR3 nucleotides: TGTGCCAGCAGCTTAGCAGCGGGAGTATACAATGAGCAGTTCTTC. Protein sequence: CASSLAAGVYNEQFF.

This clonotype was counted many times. CDR3 sequence reads: CASSYDRGDQPQHF. DNA of the CDR3: TGTGCCAGCAGTTACGACAGGGGAGATCAGCCCCAGCATTTT. The V call is TRBV6-5, the J call TRBJ1-5, with 8 bases lining up with TRBD1. In germline, CDR1 is MNHEY, CDR2 SVGAGI. The V gene end was trimmed by 2 bases and the J gene end by 5 bases; junction bases not matched to a gene: 2. This CDR3 region has 14 residues.

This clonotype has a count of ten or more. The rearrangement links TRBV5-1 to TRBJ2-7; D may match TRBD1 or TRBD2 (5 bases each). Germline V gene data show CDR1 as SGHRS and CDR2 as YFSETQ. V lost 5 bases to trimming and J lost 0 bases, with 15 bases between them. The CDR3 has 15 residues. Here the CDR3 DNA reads TGCGCCAGCAGTACGCTGGGGGATAGCTCCTACGAGCAGTACTTC. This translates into CASSTLGDSSYEQYF. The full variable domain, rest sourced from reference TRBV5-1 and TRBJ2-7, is KAGVTQTPRYLIKTRGQQVTLSCSPISGHRSVSWYQQTPGQGLQFLFEYFSETQRNKGNFPGRFSGRQFSNSRSEMNVSTLELGDSALYLCASSTLGDSSYEQYFGPGTRLTVT.